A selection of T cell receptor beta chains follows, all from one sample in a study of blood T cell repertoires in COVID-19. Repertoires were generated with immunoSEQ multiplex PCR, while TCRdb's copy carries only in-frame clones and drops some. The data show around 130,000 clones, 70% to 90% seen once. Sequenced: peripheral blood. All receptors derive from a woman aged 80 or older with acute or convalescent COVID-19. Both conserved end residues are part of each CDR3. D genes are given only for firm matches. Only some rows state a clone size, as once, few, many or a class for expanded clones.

CDR3aa: CASLKGPLIQSSNQPQHF; CDR3nt: TGCGCCAGCCTTAAGGGGCCCCTTATCCAGAGTAGCAATCAGCCCCAGCATTTT; d_gene: NA; abundance: NA; v_gene: TRBV10-1; j_gene: TRBJ1-5
CDR3aa: CASSPGQGGMNTEAFF; CDR3nt: TGCGCCAGCAGCCCCGGACAGGGGGGGATGAACACTGAAGCTTTCTTT; d_gene: TRBD1; abundance: NA; v_gene: TRBV4-1; j_gene: TRBJ1-1
CDR3aa: CASSLDRGWNTEAFF; CDR3nt: TGCGCCAGCAGCTTGGACAGGGGCTGGAACACTGAAGCTTTCTTT; d_gene: TRBD1; abundance: NA; v_gene: TRBV5-1; j_gene: TRBJ1-1
CDR3aa: CASSDVAGEAFF; CDR3nt: TGTGCCAGCAGTGACGTCGCAGGTGAAGCTTTCTTT; d_gene: NA; abundance: NA; v_gene: TRBV2; j_gene: TRBJ1-1
CDR3aa: CASKGGDSYEQYF; CDR3nt: TGTGCCAGCAAAGGAGGGGACTCCTACGAGCAGTACTTC; d_gene: NA; abundance: NA; v_gene: TRBV6-5; j_gene: TRBJ2-7
CDR3aa: CASSPRGGYGYTF; CDR3nt: TGTGCCAGCAGCCCACGTGGAGGCTATGGCTACACCTTC; d_gene: NA; abundance: NA; v_gene: TRBV9; j_gene: TRBJ1-2
CDR3aa: CAIKEGTGGGGYTF; CDR3nt: TGTGCCATCAAGGAGGGAACAGGGGGCGGGGGCTACACCTTC; d_gene: TRBD1; abundance: NA; v_gene: TRBV10-3; j_gene: TRBJ1-2
CDR3aa: CASHREMNTEAFF; CDR3nt: TGTGCCAGTCACAGGGAGATGAACACTGAAGCTTTCTTT; d_gene: NA; abundance: NA; v_gene: TRBV12-3/TRBV12-4; j_gene: TRBJ1-1
CDR3aa: CASSFSPGAGNTIYF; CDR3nt: TGTGCTAGCAGCTTTTCTCCAGGGGCTGGAAACACCATATATTTT; d_gene: NA; abundance: NA; v_gene: TRBV7-7; j_gene: TRBJ1-3
CDR3aa: CASSRQVLEENTIYF; CDR3nt: TGTGCCAGCAGCAGACAGGTCCTGGAAGAAAACACCATATATTTT; d_gene: NA; abundance: NA; v_gene: TRBV7-2; j_gene: TRBJ1-3
CDR3aa: CAISELQDEQFF; CDR3nt: TGTGCCATCAGTGAGCTCCAGGATGAGCAGTTCTTC; d_gene: NA; abundance: NA; v_gene: TRBV10-3; j_gene: TRBJ2-1
CDR3aa: CASSPYRDYEQYF; CDR3nt: TGTGCCAGCTCACCCTACAGGGACTACGAGCAGTACTTC; d_gene: NA; abundance: NA; v_gene: TRBV18; j_gene: TRBJ2-7
CDR3aa: CASSSGENTEAFF; CDR3nt: TGTGCCAGCAGCTCGGGGGAGAACACTGAAGCTTTCTTT; d_gene: NA; abundance: NA; v_gene: TRBV5-4; j_gene: TRBJ1-1
CDR3aa: CASSLARLYGYTF; CDR3nt: TGTGCCAGCAGCTTAGCGAGGCTCTATGGCTACACCTTC; d_gene: NA; abundance: NA; v_gene: TRBV7-2; j_gene: TRBJ1-2
CDR3aa: CASSDSPATNEKLFF; CDR3nt: TGCGCCAGCAGTGACAGTCCTGCAACTAATGAAAAACTGTTTTTT; d_gene: NA; abundance: NA; v_gene: TRBV10-2; j_gene: TRBJ1-4
CDR3aa: CAWAPQGAYEQYF; CDR3nt: TGTGCCTGGGCCCCCCAGGGGGCTTACGAGCAGTACTTC; d_gene: TRBD1; abundance: NA; v_gene: TRBV30; j_gene: TRBJ2-7
CDR3aa: CASSPRGQAATGELFF; CDR3nt: TGTGCCAGCAGCCCCCGAGGACAGGCCGCGACCGGGGAGCTGTTTTTT; d_gene: TRBD1; abundance: NA; v_gene: TRBV9; j_gene: TRBJ2-2
CDR3aa: CASSTRDRGAGYTF; CDR3nt: TGTGCCAGTAGTACCAGGGACAGGGGGGCTGGCTACACCTTC; d_gene: TRBD1; abundance: NA; v_gene: TRBV19; j_gene: TRBJ1-2
CDR3aa: CANPDITQETQYF; CDR3nt: TGCGCCAACCCTGACATAACGCAAGAGACCCAGTACTTC; d_gene: NA; abundance: NA; v_gene: TRBV5-1; j_gene: TRBJ2-5
CDR3aa: CASSHKAGGPVNEQFF; CDR3nt: TGCGCCAGCAGCCATAAAGCGGGGGGGCCGGTCAATGAGCAGTTCTTC; d_gene: TRBD2; abundance: NA; v_gene: TRBV5-1; j_gene: TRBJ2-1
CDR3aa: CAWSKGGAADTQYF; CDR3nt: TGTGCCTGGAGTAAGGGGGGGGCCGCAGATACGCAGTATTTT; d_gene: NA; abundance: NA; v_gene: TRBV30; j_gene: TRBJ2-3
CDR3aa: CASSLEGGAFETQYF; CDR3nt: TGCGCCAGCAGCTTAGAAGGGGGGGCCTTTGAGACCCAGTACTTC; d_gene: NA; abundance: NA; v_gene: TRBV5-1; j_gene: TRBJ2-5
CDR3aa: CASSLGQNTGELFF; CDR3nt: TGCGCCAGCAGCTTGGGGCAGAACACCGGGGAGCTGTTTTTT; d_gene: NA; abundance: NA; v_gene: TRBV5-1; j_gene: TRBJ2-2
CDR3aa: CASSWAGYEGSNEKLFF; CDR3nt: TGCGCCAGCAGCTGGGCCGGGTATGAGGGTTCTAATGAAAAACTGTTTTTT; d_gene: NA; abundance: NA; v_gene: TRBV5-1; j_gene: TRBJ1-4
CDR3aa: CATGWGYGYTF; CDR3nt: TGTGCCACGGGATGGGGCTATGGCTACACCTTC; d_gene: NA; abundance: once; v_gene: TRBV4-2; j_gene: TRBJ1-2
CDR3aa: CASSLGPRGADTQYF; CDR3nt: TGTGCCAGCAGCTTAGGGCCCAGGGGCGCAGATACGCAGTATTTT; d_gene: NA; abundance: NA; v_gene: TRBV7-9; j_gene: TRBJ2-3
CDR3aa: CASSDRTGIYNEQFF; CDR3nt: TGTGCCAGCAGTGACCGGACAGGGATATACAATGAGCAGTTCTTC; d_gene: TRBD1; abundance: NA; v_gene: TRBV6-1; j_gene: TRBJ2-1
CDR3aa: CASSLGGQGLAYEQYF; CDR3nt: TGTGCCAGCAGCTTAGGGGGACAGGGTTTGGCCTACGAGCAGTACTTC; d_gene: TRBD1; abundance: NA; v_gene: TRBV7-2; j_gene: TRBJ2-7
CDR3aa: CATSPGQGRDGYTF; CDR3nt: TGTGCCACCTCACCGGGACAGGGGCGAGATGGCTACACCTTC; d_gene: TRBD1; abundance: NA; v_gene: TRBV10-3; j_gene: TRBJ1-2
CDR3aa: CASSPGQGVRLAGELFF; CDR3nt: TGTGCCAGTAGCCCGGGACAGGGTGTTCGTCTCGCCGGGGAGCTGTTTTTT; d_gene: TRBD1; abundance: NA; v_gene: TRBV19; j_gene: TRBJ2-2
CDR3aa: CASSRQDYEQYF; CDR3nt: TGTGCCAGTAGTAGGCAGGATTACGAGCAGTACTTC; d_gene: NA; abundance: NA; v_gene: TRBV19; j_gene: TRBJ2-7
CDR3aa: CASSYGGGALEKLFF; CDR3nt: TGTGCCAGCAGTTATGGAGGGGGCGCGTTGGAAAAACTGTTTTTT; d_gene: TRBD1; abundance: NA; v_gene: TRBV6-5; j_gene: TRBJ1-4
CDR3aa: CASSPSGGDGYTF; CDR3nt: TGTGCCAGCAGCCCGTCAGGGGGCGATGGCTACACCTTC; d_gene: TRBD1; abundance: NA; v_gene: TRBV4-2; j_gene: TRBJ1-2
CDR3aa: CASRRAVGTNYGYTF; CDR3nt: TGTGCCAGCAGGCGGGCAGTGGGCACTAACTATGGCTACACCTTC; d_gene: NA; abundance: NA; v_gene: TRBV6-4; j_gene: TRBJ1-2
CDR3aa: CASSLGQVGTGELFF; CDR3nt: TGTGCCAGCAGTTTAGGGCAGGTGGGCACCGGGGAGCTGTTTTTT; d_gene: NA; abundance: NA; v_gene: TRBV28; j_gene: TRBJ2-2
CDR3aa: CASSLFNRLNTGELFF; CDR3nt: TGTGCCAGCAGCTTATTTAATAGACTGAACACCGGGGAGCTGTTTTTT; d_gene: NA; abundance: once; v_gene: TRBV7-2; j_gene: TRBJ2-2
CDR3aa: CAISDKGASEQFF; CDR3nt: TGTGCCATCAGTGATAAGGGGGCGAGTGAGCAGTTCTTC; d_gene: TRBD1; abundance: NA; v_gene: TRBV10-3; j_gene: TRBJ2-1
CDR3aa: CASRATGTGGNTIYF; CDR3nt: TGTGCCAGCAGAGCCACCGGGACAGGGGGAAACACCATATATTTT; d_gene: TRBD1; abundance: NA; v_gene: TRBV2; j_gene: TRBJ1-3
CDR3aa: CASGGGWEKLFF; CDR3nt: TGTGCCAGTGGTGGGGGCTGGGAAAAACTGTTTTTT; d_gene: NA; abundance: NA; v_gene: TRBV19; j_gene: TRBJ1-4
CDR3aa: CAISARDMNSGNTIYF; CDR3nt: TGTGCCATCAGTGCCCGGGACATGAACTCTGGAAACACCATATATTTT; d_gene: NA; abundance: NA; v_gene: TRBV10-3; j_gene: TRBJ1-3
CDR3aa: CAWSTGGWGEQYF; CDR3nt: TGTGCCTGGAGTACAGGGGGCTGGGGGGAGCAGTACTTC; d_gene: TRBD1; abundance: NA; v_gene: TRBV30; j_gene: TRBJ2-7
CDR3aa: CASSTKPGVGYEQYF; CDR3nt: TGCGCCAGCAGCACGAAACCAGGGGTCGGGTACGAGCAGTACTTC; d_gene: NA; abundance: NA; v_gene: TRBV5-1; j_gene: TRBJ2-7
CDR3aa: CASSRTSLSSGNTIYF; CDR3nt: TGTGCCAGCTCTAGGACTTCGCTGAGCTCTGGAAACACCATATATTTT; d_gene: NA; abundance: NA; v_gene: TRBV18; j_gene: TRBJ1-3
CDR3aa: CASSGLAGDTGELFF; CDR3nt: TGCGCCAGCAGCGGACTAGCGGGGGACACCGGGGAGCTGTTTTTT; d_gene: TRBD2; abundance: NA; v_gene: TRBV5-1; j_gene: TRBJ2-2
CDR3aa: CASSSGMTEAFF; CDR3nt: TGTGCCAGCTCCTCGGGGATGACTGAAGCTTTCTTT; d_gene: NA; abundance: NA; v_gene: TRBV18; j_gene: TRBJ1-1
CDR3aa: CASSLSGYEQYF; CDR3nt: TGCGCCAGCAGCTTATCAGGGTACGAGCAGTACTTC; d_gene: NA; abundance: once; v_gene: TRBV5-1; j_gene: TRBJ2-7
CDR3aa: CASSGRGLTGELFF; CDR3nt: TGTGCCAGCAGCGGACGGGGGTTAACCGGGGAGCTGTTTTTT; d_gene: NA; abundance: NA; v_gene: TRBV9; j_gene: TRBJ2-2
CDR3aa: CASSLGFSQQKPDYEQYF; CDR3nt: TGTGCCAGCAGCTTAGGTTTCTCGCAACAGAAACCCGACTACGAGCAGTACTTC; d_gene: NA; abundance: once; v_gene: TRBV7-9; j_gene: TRBJ2-7
CDR3aa: CASSLQGIGGYTF; CDR3nt: TGTGCCAGCAGTTTACAGGGAATTGGTGGCTACACCTTC; d_gene: NA; abundance: once; v_gene: TRBV27; j_gene: TRBJ1-2
CDR3aa: CASSIGRETQYF; CDR3nt: TGTGCCAGTAGTATAGGTCGGGAGACCCAGTACTTC; d_gene: NA; abundance: once; v_gene: TRBV19; j_gene: TRBJ2-5
CDR3aa: CASSVDRTSGREQFF; CDR3nt: TGTGCCAGCAGCGTAGATCGGACTAGCGGCCGTGAGCAGTTCTTC; d_gene: TRBD2; abundance: NA; v_gene: TRBV9; j_gene: TRBJ2-1